This T cell receptor beta chain emerged from a study of T cell responses to AZD1222 COVID-19 vaccine. The study, taken as a whole, reports: Of spike-specific TCRs, nearly half reportedly target regions left unmutated in variants.

Concerning this clone: Its antigen is currently unknown.

The CDR3 has 13 amino acids. CDR1 SGHTA and CDR2 FQGNSA come from the germline V gene. The germline V and J ends were trimmed by 2 bases and 1 base, with 6 bases remaining between them. TCRdb's copy holds only in-frame clones and misses some; the assay was immunoSEQ multiplex PCR. The data contain over 85,000 clones, approximately 94% of them singletons. Pooling covered second doses at about 4 or about 12 weeks. This sequence joins TRBV7-2 and TRBJ2-7; D remains unclear. Sequenced here: peripheral blood, sampled 28 days after the second AZD1222 dose. The receptor was derived from an adult who received the AZD1222 COVID-19 vaccine. CDR3 DNA: TGTGCCAGCAGCTTAATGCTATCCTACGAGCAGTACTTC. Protein: CASSLMLSYEQYF.